The 15 T cell receptor beta chains below come from one sample, sequenced in a study of T cell responses to AZD1222 COVID-19 vaccine. Sequenced by immunoSEQ multiplex PCR; TCRdb stores in-frame clones only, minus some. The table records some 190,000 clones, 94% of them present only once. Sequenced here: peripheral blood, sampled 28 days after the second dose of the MenACWY control vaccine. All receptors derive from an adult who received the MenACWY meningococcal vaccine as a control.

This sequence joins TRBV7-8 and TRBJ2-1; D is ambiguous. Deletions cut 5 bases from V and 4 bases from J, with 9 bases between. This CDR3 contains 13 residues. Germline values: CDR1 SGHVS, CDR2 FQNEAQ. The CDR3 here is CASSGHSYNEQFF. In DNA form, the CDR3 reads TGTGCCAGCAGCGGCCATTCATACAATGAGCAGTTCTTC. Complete variable domain (other parts from reference TRBV7-8 and TRBJ2-1): GAGVSQSPRYKVAKRGQDVALRCDPISGHVSLFWYQQALGQGPEFLTYFQNEAQLDKSGLPSDRFFAERPEGSVSTLKIQRTQQEDSAVYLCASSGHSYNEQFFGPGTRLTVL.

This chain connects TRBV28 to TRBJ1-5, with 9 bases lining up with TRBD1. J was trimmed by 5 bases and V by 5 bases; bases with no gene match: 7. The CDR3 has 15 residues. Germline assignment: CDR1 MDHEN and CDR2 SYDVKM. In DNA, the CDR3 is TGTGCCAGCAGTAGGACAGGGGAAGTGGATCAGCCCCAGCATTTT. Protein product: CASSRTGEVDQPQHF.

This clone has only one observation. The chain employs TRBV28 and TRBJ2-7; the D call may be TRBD1 or TRBD2 (5 bases each). Germline CDR1 and CDR2: MDHEN and SYDVKM. The CDR3 totals 14 residues. The germline V and J ends were trimmed by 2 bases and 5 bases, with 13 bases remaining between them. The CDR3 reads CASSLVGENHEQYF. The CDR3 bases are TGTGCCAGCAGTTTAGTGGGGGAGAACCACGAGCAGTACTTC.

The chain links TRBV15 to TRBJ2-5; TRBD2 matches at 7 bases. Losses at the gene ends were 3 bases for V and 5 bases for J; bases not matched to a gene: 0. This CDR3 comprises 12 residues. Per the germline V gene, CDR1 is LNHNV and CDR2 is YYDKDF (reference sequence). The CDR3 is CATSRGGETQYF. The CDR3 DNA follows: TGTGCCACCAGCAGGGGGGGGGAGACCCAGTACTTC.

The chain's CDR3 is CASRPQGGTEAFF. Written as DNA, the CDR3 is TGTGCCAGTCGACCACAGGGGGGAACTGAAGCTTTCTTT. The chain links TRBV19 to TRBJ1-1, with TRBD1 matching 8 bases. Germline V lookup: CDR1 LNHDA, CDR2 SQIVND (reference sequence). The CDR3 has 13 amino acids. Trimming removed 8 bases from V and 5 bases from J; junction bases left unmatched: 7.

The chain links TRBV12-3 or TRBV12-4 to TRBJ1-4, with a tentative D call TRBD1 (5 bases). Deletions cut 8 bases from V and 5 bases from J, with 9 bases between. The CDR3 covers 12 residues. The DNA for the CDR3 is TGTGCCAGCGGTTGGGGCAATGAAAAACTGTTTTTT. Its protein is CASGWGNEKLFF.

CDR3 sequence (DNA): TGTGCCAGCAGCGGCCGGGACTATGGCTACACCTTC. Translated: CASSGRDYGYTF. The V gene is TRBV7-9, the J gene TRBJ1-2, with D hard to call. Trimming cost V 5 bases and J 3 bases, with 7 bases left between them. The CDR3 extends over 12 amino acids. CDR1 SEHNR and CDR2 FQNEAQ come from the germline V gene (reference sequence).

V gene TRBV5-4 combines with J gene TRBJ2-1; no clear D. The ends were cut back, 7 bases at V and 6 bases at J, with 14 bases in the middle. There are 13 residues in the CDR3. Germline V gene lookup returns CDR1 SGHNT and CDR2 YYREEE (reference sequence). CDR3: CASGLGSRNEQFF. In DNA, the CDR3 is TGTGCCAGCGGGCTAGGGTCACGCAATGAGCAGTTCTTC.

This chain joins TRBV29-1 and TRBJ1-4; D is ambiguous. The CDR3 extends over 13 amino acids. Trimming removed 4 bases from V and 4 bases from J, with 10 bases in between. Germline V gene lookup returns CDR1 SQVTM and CDR2 ANQGSEA. The CDR3 nucleotides read TGCAGCGTTGTTTACGGGGTTAATGAAAAACTGTTTTTT. Protein sequence: CSVVYGVNEKLFF.

The chain has TRBV7-9 and TRBJ2-5; tentative D call: TRBD1 (5 bases). The CDR3 length is 14 residues. Germline values: CDR1 SEHNR, CDR2 FQNEAQ (reference sequence). V was trimmed by 2 bases and J by 2 bases, leaving 9 bases between them. The CDR3 DNA is TGTGCCAGCAGCTTAATCGGACATCAAGAGACCCAGTACTTC. Protein: CASSLIGHQETQYF.

This clone has only a few counts. V and J are TRBV21-1 and TRBJ2-2; the table's TRBD2 call for D was not verified on the DNA. TRBV21-1 counts as a pseudogene. CDR3 length: 14 residues. The chain's CDR3 is CASSKGIEGGELFF. The CDR3 bases are TGTGCCAGCAGCAAAGGAATAGAGGGCGGGGAGCTGTTTTTT.

The J gene is TRBJ1-5, the V gene TRBV28; tentatively, D is TRBD1 (5 bases). Trimming removed 3 bases from V and 9 bases from J, with 15 bases in between. The CDR3 totals 14 residues. Germline V CDR1 and CDR2: MDHEN, SYDVKM. CDR3 residues: CASSLRDLFRPQHF. CDR3 DNA: TGTGCCAGCAGTTTGAGGGACCTGTTTAGGCCCCAGCATTTT.

This clone appeared once. The rearrangement links TRBV6-5 to TRBJ1-5; D ambiguous. The CDR3 spans 15 residues. Trimming left V 1 base short and J 4 bases short, with 11 bases between. Per the germline V gene, CDR1 is MNHEY and CDR2 is SVGAGI. CDR3 amino acids: CASSYFRPSNQPQHF. The CDR3 DNA reads TGTGCCAGCAGTTACTTTAGGCCCTCGAATCAGCCCCAGCATTTT.

The rearrangement joins TRBV28 to TRBJ2-1; TRBD2 aligns across 8 bases. CDR1 and CDR2 from the germline V gene are MDHEN and SYDVKM. With V trimmed by 9 bases and J by 3 bases, 10 bases remained unmatched. The CDR3 length is 15 residues. CDR3 protein: CASSYGLAGYNEQFF. CDR3 coding DNA: TGTGCCAGTTCGTACGGGCTAGCGGGCTACAATGAGCAGTTCTTC.

This clone is a singleton in its sample. This chain joins TRBV18 and TRBJ1-3; D unresolved. The CDR3 runs to 16 residues. Trimming stripped 3 bases from V and 0 bases from J, with 12 bases between. Germline V gives CDR1 KGHSH, CDR2 LQKENI. The CDR3 DNA is TGTGCCAGCTCACCTTCCGGCCTCCGCTCTGGAAACACCATATATTTT. It specifies CASSPSGLRSGNTIYF.